This is a list of T cell receptor beta chains from one sample in a study of blood T cell repertoires in COVID-19. Some clones are missing from TCRdb's copy, which holds only in-frame ones; the method was immunoSEQ multiplex PCR. The data show 160,000 or so clones, around 85% seen once. The sequenced sample consisted of peripheral blood. These receptors originate from a woman between 65 and 79 years old with acute or convalescent COVID-19. Both conserved end residues are part of each CDR3. Rows give clone size only sometimes, using once, few, many, or a class for an expanded clone.

NA,TRBV2,TRBJ1-2,CASRADYYGYTF
NA,TRBV7-9,TRBJ1-4,CASSLDRGQLYEKLFF
NA,TRBV9,TRBJ2-7,CASSVDPGGSYEQYF
NA,TRBV7-6,TRBJ1-4,CASSLGGGGNEKLFF
NA,TRBV28,TRBJ1-4,CASRPFVWLNEKLFF
NA,TRBV29-1,TRBJ2-5,CSVKVSGGAGETQYF
NA,TRBV16,TRBJ1-2,CASSQSTVNINYGYTF
NA,TRBV9,TRBJ2-7,CASSVGGTGGGEQYF
NA,TRBV10-3,TRBJ1-2,CAISGVLTGADYGYTF
NA,TRBV9,TRBJ2-1,CASSAALAQFNEQFF
once,TRBV6-2/TRBV6-3,TRBJ2-1,CASSHKYGTSGSYEQFF
NA,TRBV5-1,TRBJ1-1,CASSIGPGMNTEAFF
NA,TRBV5-1,TRBJ2-5,CASSLAGRGEETQYF
NA,TRBV25-1,TRBJ2-2,CASSDTNTGELFF
NA,TRBV11-2,TRBJ1-4,CASSLQIRGEKLFF
NA,TRBV6-2/TRBV6-3,TRBJ1-5,CASSYLPGQGSVTSNQPQHF
NA,TRBV4-3,TRBJ1-2,CASSQGTASSNYGYTF
NA,TRBV28,TRBJ1-1,CASTPPPGQLNTEAFF
NA,TRBV7-9,TRBJ1-1,CASSLGAFTGRVNTEAFF
once,TRBV9,TRBJ2-1,CASSVDPGTSGYNEQFF
NA,TRBV4-2,TRBJ2-5,CASSQGGGLYQETQYF
NA,TRBV6-1,TRBJ1-6,CASSDSAQRGSPLHF
once,TRBV1,TRBJ2-1,CTSSQDRPTTEQFF
NA,TRBV5-1,TRBJ1-5,CASSLGDTNSNQPQHF
NA,TRBV29-1,TRBJ1-2,CSVGREDGYTF
NA,TRBV4-1,TRBJ2-1,CASRDRDLAYNEQFF
NA,TRBV27,TRBJ1-1,CASSFLQGNTEAFF
NA,TRBV30,TRBJ1-1,CAWRRERNTEAFF
NA,TRBV2,TRBJ1-4,CASRLGQGINEKLFF
NA,TRBV2,TRBJ2-3,CASSGQPGYYTDTQYF
NA,TRBV7-9,TRBJ2-1,CASSLASGRAHSYNEQFF
few,TRBV7-8,TRBJ1-6,CASSSGTGFRSYNSPLHF
once,TRBV4-1,TRBJ2-3,CASSQLGLAGTDTQYF
NA,TRBV3-1/TRBV3-2,TRBJ1-5,CASSRFAGDNQPQHF
NA,TRBV7-2,TRBJ2-1,CASSSGTSPNNEQFF
NA,TRBV30,TRBJ2-2,CAWRPGTSGSSNTGELFF
NA,TRBV9,TRBJ1-2,CASSVDRDRGYGYTF
NA,TRBV28,TRBJ1-1,CASIRGGLKAFF
NA,TRBV6-1,TRBJ1-6,CASREGEIYNSPLHF
NA,TRBV12-3/TRBV12-4,TRBJ1-1,CASRGGNTEAFF
NA,TRBV27,TRBJ2-5,CASREGQGPQETQYF
NA,TRBV27,TRBJ2-7,CATGTGLHYEQYF
NA,TRBV6-2/TRBV6-3,TRBJ2-7,CASRPGTSLYYEQYF
NA,TRBV3-1/TRBV3-2,TRBJ2-1,CASSQVLAGNEQFF
NA,TRBV4-3,TRBJ1-1,CASSRREGMNTEAFF
NA,TRBV2,TRBJ2-2,CASSGGTGVVRELFF